This TCR beta chain emerged from a study of cytomegalovirus exposure and HLA in healthy donors. Findings and caveats of the study: HLA alleles showed associations with 16,951 TCR beta sequences in a later analysis, at a 0.05 false discovery rate. Generally TCR sequences proved uncommon, though certain public TCRs appeared in numerous donors. In vitro, three CMV-associated chains proved specific for CMV antigens.

PCR amplification relied on 60 Vbeta primers (plus 13 Jbeta primers). Clones were sequenced by immunoSEQ multiplex PCR, and TCRdb holds only the in-frame ones, with some missing. This sample has roughly 160,000 clones, with 79% found just once. On this clone: Its antigen is unidentified.

The donors were healthy bone marrow donors. Germline values: CDR1 MDHEN, CDR2 SYDVKM. V was pared by 4 bases and J by 4 bases, with 16 bases between. CDR3 length: 15 amino acids. The source is a man in his forties in good health and CMV-seronegative. Material: PBMCs. The chain has TRBV28 and TRBJ1-2; D gene ambiguous. CDR3 in amino acids: CASSSPRVGSYGYTF. Here the CDR3 DNA reads TGTGCCAGCAGTTCTCCGAGGGTAGGGTCCTATGGCTACACCTTC.